Below, one T cell receptor (beta chain) is given with its context. This entry is derived from a study of blood T cell repertoires in COVID-19. Study information: Sample material is recorded as cDNA or gDNA derived from T cells, B-cell-depleted T cells, or PBMCs.

The CDR3 spans 15 residues. The germline V and J ends were trimmed by 4 bases and 6 bases, with 19 bases remaining between them. In germline, CDR1 is SGDLS, CDR2 YYNGEE. Original processing methods: By means of reference gene primer amplification, nucleated cell counts were estimated. Measured with immunoSEQ multiplex PCR; TCRdb has only the in-frame clones, and not every one. The V and J calls and clone size were taken over from that table, and D and trimming were inferred from the DNA. The sample includes around 230,000 clones, around 83% of them seen just once. The sample consisted of peripheral blood. The chain is built from TRBV9 and TRBJ1-1; tentative D call: TRBD1 (5 bases). This TCR came from an older woman with active or convalescent COVID-19. The CDR3 DNA follows: TGTGCCAGCAGCATCGATGGGCAGGGTGGCGCTGAAGCTTTCTTT. It translates to CASSIDGQGGAEAFF.